This TCR beta chain was sequenced during a study of human T cells and chemical hapten exposure. This CDR3 region has 15 residues. Germline loops: CDR1 MGHRA, CDR2 YSYEKL. The ends lost 3 bases at V and 1 base at J; junction bases unmatched: 2. Original handling: TCR counts had a median of about 99,000 per sample and spanned about 20,000 to 750,000. MiXCR, applied by TCRdb to the RACE reads, yields one record per CDR3 protein. TCRdb, rather than the study authors, made the V and J calls. The sample holds around 120,000 distinct CDR3 sequences, roughly 13% seen once. The time point: patch test 1, 2 weeks after DPC sensitization. Treatment specified: therapeutic diphenylcyclopropenone sensitization with weekly scalp DPC. Donors, patients with alopecia ranging from 18 to 70 years old and judged suitable for DPC, provided samples. A word on this clonotype: Its antigen is not known.

General study findings and limits: Among TCRs, those above 1 in 1000 frequency were unaffected by DPC sensitization. The study found expanded TCRs formed significantly more large CDR3 similarity clusters than controls.

The chain links TRBV4-1 to TRBJ1-5, with TRBD1 identical over 8 bases. This TCR was sampled from a man aged 18 to 30 with alopecia areata. Some clones in this sample may be carry-over from other donors' samples. This sample comprised whole blood, obtained in connection with sensitization to the hapten diphenylcyclopropenone (DPC). CDR3 in amino acids: CASSQTGASNQPQHF. DNA for the CDR3: TGCGCCAGCAGCCAGACAGGGGCGAGCAATCAGCCCCAGCATTTT.